A single sample is the source of the 24 T cell receptor beta chains below, sequenced in a study of cytotoxic CD8 clonotypes in ibrutinib-treated CLL. The data were produced by immunoSEQ multiplex PCR, yet TCRdb's version contains in-frame clones alone and is incomplete. The table has over 6,500 clones, 60% to 80% seen once. The sequencing used PBMCs, collected before ibrutinib treatment. The receptors derive from a human donor with chronic lymphocytic leukemia.

The V and J genes are TRBV6-6 and TRBJ2-1, with TRBD1 matching 8 bases. The germline V gene has CDR1 MNHNY and CDR2 SVGAGI (reference sequence). V gave up 5 bases and J gave up 0 bases; unmatched junction bases: 6. The CDR3 is made up of 16 amino acids. The DNA of the CDR3 is TGTGCCAGCAGTCACGACAGGGGTCCCTCCTACAATGAGCAGTTCTTC. It translates to CASSHDRGPSYNEQFF.

The chain has TRBV18 and TRBJ2-3, with 11 nucleotides matching TRBD2. CDR1 and CDR2 (germline): KGHSH, LQKENI. V shed 3 bases, J shed 5 bases, and the junction held 1 base outside the gene matches. There are 14 residues in the CDR3. The CDR3 loop reads CASSPGLAEDTQYF. The CDR3 DNA reads TGTGCCAGCTCACCGGGACTAGCGGAAGATACGCAGTATTTT.

The chain couples TRBV27 to TRBJ2-1; D might be TRBD1 (6 bases). The V end was cut by 5 bases, the J end by 0 bases, with 14 bases between. CDR1 is MNHEY, CDR2 SMNVEV, per germline (reference sequence). The CDR3 spans 16 residues. The CDR3 DNA reads as TGTGCCAGCAGTGGGCCGGGACACCTCTCCTACAATGAGCAGTTCTTC. Translation gives CASSGPGHLSYNEQFF.

In nucleotides, the CDR3 is TGTGCCAGTACTGAAGGACAGGGGGTGGATCAGCCCCAGCATTTT. This encodes CASTEGQGVDQPQHF. The chain employs TRBV19 and TRBJ1-5; 10 bases are shared with TRBD1. Germline loops: CDR1 LNHDA, CDR2 SQIVND (reference sequence). Germline trimming cut 7 bases from V and 5 bases from J; bases unmatched to any gene: 8. This CDR3 is built from 15 residues. The variable domain in full, with the rest retrieved from reference TRBV19 and TRBJ1-5, is DGGITQSPKYLFRKEGQNVTLSCEQNLNHDAMYWYRQDPGQGLRLIYYSQIVNDFQKGDIAEGYSVSREKKESFPLTVTSAQKNPTAFYLCASTEGQGVDQPQHFGDGTRLSIL.

This rearrangement joins TRBV23-1 to TRBJ1-3; 9 bases are a match to TRBD1. TRBV23-1 is given ORF status, its function remaining uncertain. The trim removed 7 bases at V and 0 bases at J, leaving 25 bases unmatched. The CDR3 is 22 amino acids. CDR3 amino acids: CASNHPLLGQGCVWGSGNTIYF. The CDR3 DNA reads as TGCGCCAGCAATCACCCGCTGCTGGGACAGGGTTGTGTTTGGGGCTCTGGAAACACCATATATTTT.

This sequence joins TRBV18 and TRBJ2-1, with 8 bases aligning to TRBD1. The CDR3 runs to 18 residues. Trimming took 8 bases from V and 7 from J; bases not matched to a gene: 22. Germline V gives CDR1 KGHSH, CDR2 LQKENI. The CDR3 spells CASQHFSRQGSTRNEQFF. DNA of the CDR3: TGTGCCAGCCAACACTTTTCGCGACAGGGGTCAACGCGAAATGAGCAGTTCTTC.

This clone has a handful of counts. The gene calls are TRBV6-6 and TRBJ1-5; 7 nucleotides align to TRBD1. V shed 5 bases and J 4 bases; nucleotides not matched to a gene: 5. Per germline, CDR1 MNHNY and CDR2 SVGAGI (reference sequence). The CDR3 extends over 14 amino acids. CDR3 region: CASSTGTVNQPQHF. The CDR3 coding sequence is TGTGCCAGCAGTACCGGGACAGTAAATCAGCCCCAGCATTTT.

This clone was picked up one time. J is TRBJ1-2 and V is TRBV11-2, with a weak D call TRBD1 (5 bases). From germline, CDR1 is SGHAT and CDR2 FQNNGV. The CDR3 is 19 residues long. V lost 2 bases and J lost 0, with 22 bases in between. The CDR3 reads CASSLRVTGSSGSNYGYTF. The CDR3 DNA follows: TGTGCCAGCAGCTTAAGGGTTACTGGCTCGTCAGGGTCTAACTATGGCTACACCTTC.

The chain uses TRBV23-1 and TRBJ2-7; D might be TRBD1 (6 bases). TRBV23-1 is noted as an ORF with a role that remains uncertain. Trimming left V 3 bases short and J 9 bases short, with 15 bases between. The length of the CDR3 is 13 residues. The CDR3: CASSQMTGGGQYF. For the CDR3, the DNA is TGCGCCAGCAGTCAGATGACAGGAGGCGGGCAGTACTTC.

The V and J genes are TRBV6-1 and TRBJ1-3; D remains unclear. The CDR3 has 16 amino acids. V lost 0 bases and J 1 base, leaving 10 bases between the germline ends. The V gene's germline CDR1 is MNHNS and CDR2 SASEGT. Here the CDR3 reads CASSEARTRSGNTIYF. The CDR3 DNA reads as TGTGCCAGCAGTGAAGCGCGGACCAGATCTGGAAACACCATATATTTT.

The DNA of the CDR3 is TGTGCCAGTAGTCTTGACAGGGGGCTCGGGGAGCTGTTTTTT. Translating it yields CASSLDRGLGELFF. The chain joins TRBV19 to TRBJ2-2, with 10 bases that match TRBD1. The CDR3 length is 14 residues. Losses at the gene ends were 5 bases for V and 7 bases for J; bases not matched to a gene: 4. Germline V gives CDR1 LNHDA, CDR2 SQIVND (reference sequence).

The chain has TRBV11-3 and TRBJ2-1; 8 bases are shared with TRBD1. The V and J ends lost 5 bases and 5 bases, in that order; junction bases with no gene match: 8. The CDR3 has 15 amino acids. Germline assignment: CDR1 SGHNT and CDR2 YENEEA. The CDR3 nucleotides are TGTGCCAGCAGCCCGTTGACAGGGGTCGACAATGAGCAGTTCTTC. Amino acid sequence: CASSPLTGVDNEQFF.

The rearrangement joins TRBV7-2 to TRBJ2-1; D uncertain. Germline CDR1 SGHTA, CDR2 FQGNSA. The CDR3 length is 14 residues. Trimming pared 1 base from V and 2 bases from J, leaving 6 bases between. The CDR3 DNA sequence: TGTGCCAGCAGCTTAGGGGGAACCTACAATGAGCAGTTCTTC. Residues: CASSLGGTYNEQFF.

This chain joins TRBV4-1 and TRBJ1-2; a weak D match, TRBD1 (5 bases). V was clipped by 5 bases and J by 8 bases, with 9 bases between them. The germline CDR1 and CDR2 sequences are MGHRA and YSYEKL. This CDR3 contains 11 residues. For the CDR3, the DNA is TGCGCCAGCAGCGGGGGAGGAGGCTACACCTTC. Translation gives CASSGGGGYTF.

The chain employs TRBV5-1 and TRBJ2-1, with TRBD2 as a possible D gene (5 bases). The CDR3 length is 14 residues. Trimming took 3 bases from V and 5 from J, leaving 12 bases between them. Germline CDR1 is SGHRS and CDR2 is YFSETQ. The CDR3 DNA sequence: TGCGCCAGCAGCTCCGGGATATCAAACAATGAGCAGTTCTTC. Amino acid sequence: CASSSGISNNEQFF.

This clone was detected once. The CDR3 coding sequence is TGTGCCAGCTCAGGGGACGTCCTTCCCTATAATTCACCCCTCCACTTT. Translated: CASSGDVLPYNSPLHF. The chain joins TRBV18 to TRBJ1-6, with a possible D match to TRBD1 (5 bases). Between the trimmed V and J ends, which lost 5 bases and 2 bases, there was a span of 13 bases. Per germline, CDR1 KGHSH and CDR2 LQKENI. The CDR3 is 16 amino acids.

The rearrangement links TRBV7-8 to TRBJ2-1, with D maybe TRBD1 (5 bases). The CDR3 has 14 residues. The V gene's germline CDR1 is SGHVS and CDR2 FQNEAQ. V lost 5 bases to trimming and J lost 8 bases, with 16 bases between them. CDR3 sequence: CASSLNQGTDEQFF. CDR3 coding DNA: TGTGCCAGCAGCCTCAACCAGGGCACGGATGAGCAGTTCTTC.

In this sample, this clone is medium-sized (0.01 to 0.1%). The chain has TRBV5-6 and TRBJ2-1; TRBD1 matches at 9 bases. V lost 0 bases and J lost 2; bases outside the gene matches: 0. The CDR3 is made up of 15 amino acids. The germline CDR1 and CDR2 sequences are SGHDT and YYEEEE. CDR3 sequence reads: CASSLGDRAYNEQFF. The CDR3 DNA follows: TGTGCCAGCAGCTTGGGGGACAGGGCCTACAATGAGCAGTTCTTC.

This chain connects TRBV19 to TRBJ1-5; no reliable D call. The germline V gene encodes CDR1 LNHDA and CDR2 SQIVND (reference sequence). This CDR3 contains 12 residues. V lost 7 bases to trimming and J lost 3 bases, with 7 bases between them. The CDR3 DNA sequence: TGTGCCAGTAAGGTGGCCAATCAGCCCCAGCATTTT. It codes for CASKVANQPQHF.

The chain couples TRBV5-1 to TRBJ2-1, with 9 bases identical to TRBD1. The germline gives CDR1 SGHRS, CDR2 YFSETQ. The J segment lost 7 bases and the V segment lost 1 base, leaving 3 bases of the junction unmatched. CDR3 length: 14 residues. This CDR3 is CASSLHGQGNEQFF. CDR3 bases: TGCGCCAGCAGCTTGCATGGACAGGGGAATGAGCAGTTCTTC.

The chain carries TRBV7-6 and TRBJ1-4; maybe TRBD1 (6 bases). V dropped 8 bases and J dropped 0 bases, with 13 bases sitting between them. CDR1 is SGHVS, CDR2 FNYEAQ, per germline. The CDR3 runs to 15 residues. CDR3 sequence: CASQSGVATNEKLFF. In nucleotides, the CDR3 is TGTGCCAGCCAGTCAGGGGTCGCAACTAATGAAAAACTGTTTTTT.

The J gene is TRBJ1-5, the V gene TRBV5-6, with 9 bases that match TRBD1. V lost 4 bases and J lost 4; bases outside the gene matches: 6. Germline lookup yields CDR1 SGHDT and CDR2 YYEEEE. The CDR3 has 15 amino acids. The chain's CDR3 is CASSRGTGPNQPQHF. CDR3 nucleotides: TGTGCCAGCAGCCGCGGGACAGGGCCTAATCAGCCCCAGCATTTT.

The gene calls are TRBV28 and TRBJ1-6, with 8 bases that match TRBD1. Germline CDR1 is MDHEN and CDR2 is SYDVKM. This CDR3 contains 14 residues. Losses at the gene ends were 5 bases for V and 7 bases for J; bases not matched to a gene: 4. The CDR3 coding sequence is TGTGCCAGCAGTGATGGACAGGGAAATTCACCCCTCCACTTT. Amino acids: CASSDGQGNSPLHF. Combining the CDR3 with reference TRBV28 and TRBJ1-6 gives the whole variable domain DVKVTQSSRYLVKRTGEKVFLECVQDMDHENMFWYRQDPGLGLRLIYFSYDVKMKEKGDIPEGYSVSREKKERFSLILESASTNQTSMYLCASSDGQGNSPLHFGNGTRLTVT.

A single count supports this clone. The J gene is TRBJ1-1, the V gene TRBV28; 9 positions match TRBD1. V lost 6 bases, J lost 3 bases, and 8 bases stayed unmatched. Germline loops: CDR1 MDHEN, CDR2 SYDVKM. CDR3 length: 15 amino acids. The CDR3 here is CASRPTGGAHTEAFF. The CDR3 region has the DNA TGTGCCAGCAGACCTACAGGGGGCGCGCACACTGAAGCTTTCTTT. The whole variable domain, filled in from reference TRBV28 and TRBJ1-1, reads DVKVTQSSRYLVKRTGEKVFLECVQDMDHENMFWYRQDPGLGLRLIYFSYDVKMKEKGDIPEGYSVSREKKERFSLILESASTNQTSMYLCASRPTGGAHTEAFFGQGTRLTVV.